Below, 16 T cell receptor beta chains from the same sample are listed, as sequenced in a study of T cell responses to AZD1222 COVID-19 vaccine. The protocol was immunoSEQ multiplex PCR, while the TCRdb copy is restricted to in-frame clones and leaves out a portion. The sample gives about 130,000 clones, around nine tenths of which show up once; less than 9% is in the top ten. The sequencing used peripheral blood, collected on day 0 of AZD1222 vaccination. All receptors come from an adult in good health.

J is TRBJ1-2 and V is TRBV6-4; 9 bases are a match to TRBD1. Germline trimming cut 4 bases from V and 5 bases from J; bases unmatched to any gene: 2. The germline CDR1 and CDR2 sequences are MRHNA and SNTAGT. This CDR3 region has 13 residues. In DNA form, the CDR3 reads TGTGCCAGCAGTGCAGGGACAGGGTATGGCTACACCTTC. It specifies CASSAGTGYGYTF.

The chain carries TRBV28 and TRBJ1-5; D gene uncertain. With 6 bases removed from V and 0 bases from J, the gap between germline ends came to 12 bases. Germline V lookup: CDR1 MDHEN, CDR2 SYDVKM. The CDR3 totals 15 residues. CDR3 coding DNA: TGTGCCAGCAGACTGCAGGATCATAGCAATCAGCCCCAGCATTTT. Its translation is CASRLQDHSNQPQHF.

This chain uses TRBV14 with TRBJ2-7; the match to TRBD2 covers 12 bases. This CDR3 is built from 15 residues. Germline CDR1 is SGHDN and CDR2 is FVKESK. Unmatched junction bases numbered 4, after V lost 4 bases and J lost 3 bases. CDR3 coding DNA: TGTGCCAGCAGCCGAGGACTAGCGGGGAACTACGAGCAGTACTTC. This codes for CASSRGLAGNYEQYF.

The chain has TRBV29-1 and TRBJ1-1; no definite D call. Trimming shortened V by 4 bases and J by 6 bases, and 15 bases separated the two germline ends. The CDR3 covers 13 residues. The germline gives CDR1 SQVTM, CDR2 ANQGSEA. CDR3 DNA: TGCAGCGTTGGGGAAGGTAGAGGCGCTGAAGCTTTCTTT. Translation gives CSVGEGRGAEAFF.

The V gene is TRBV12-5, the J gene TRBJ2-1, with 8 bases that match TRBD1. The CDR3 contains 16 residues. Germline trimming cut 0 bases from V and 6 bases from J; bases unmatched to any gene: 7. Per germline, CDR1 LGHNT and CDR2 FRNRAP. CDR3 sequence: CASGLVDRGTVNEQFF. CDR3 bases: TGTGCTAGTGGTTTGGTAGACAGGGGCACGGTCAATGAGCAGTTCTTC.

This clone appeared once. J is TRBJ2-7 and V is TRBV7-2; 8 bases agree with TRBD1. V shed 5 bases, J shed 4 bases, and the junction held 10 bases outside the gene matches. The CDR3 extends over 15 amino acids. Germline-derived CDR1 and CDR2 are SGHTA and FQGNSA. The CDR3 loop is CASSDVGTGNYEQYF. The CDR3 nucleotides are TGTGCCAGCAGCGATGTCGGGACAGGAAATTACGAGCAGTACTTC. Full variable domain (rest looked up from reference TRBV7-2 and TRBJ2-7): GAGVSQSPSNKVTEKGKDVELRCDPISGHTALYWYRQSLGQGLEFLIYFQGNSAPDKSGLPSDRFSAERTGGSVSTLTIQRTQQEDSAVYLCASSDVGTGNYEQYFGPGTRLTVT.

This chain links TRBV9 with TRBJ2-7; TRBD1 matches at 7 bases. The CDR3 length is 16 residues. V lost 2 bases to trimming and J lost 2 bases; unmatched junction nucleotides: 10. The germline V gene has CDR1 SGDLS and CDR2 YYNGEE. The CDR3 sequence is CASSVLPRGLTYEQYF. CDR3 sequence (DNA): TGTGCCAGCAGCGTCTTACCTAGGGGGCTAACCTACGAGCAGTACTTC.

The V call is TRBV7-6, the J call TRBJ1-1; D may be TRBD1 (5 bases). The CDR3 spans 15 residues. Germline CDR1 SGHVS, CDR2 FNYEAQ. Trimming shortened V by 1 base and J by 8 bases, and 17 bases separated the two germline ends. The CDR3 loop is CASSLDAQGKLEAFF. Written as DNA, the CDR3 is TGTGCCAGCAGCTTAGATGCGCAGGGTAAGCTGGAAGCTTTCTTT. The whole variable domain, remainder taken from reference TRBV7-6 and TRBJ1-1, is GAGVSQSPRYKVTKRGQDVALRCDPISGHVSLYWYRQALGQGPEFLTYFNYEAQQDKSGLPNDRFSAERPEGSISTLTIQRTEQRDSAMYRCASSLDAQGKLEAFFGQGTRLTVV.

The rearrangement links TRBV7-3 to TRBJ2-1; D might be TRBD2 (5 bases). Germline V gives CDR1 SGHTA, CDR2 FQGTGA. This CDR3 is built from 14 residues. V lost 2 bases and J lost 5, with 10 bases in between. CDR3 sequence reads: CASSLDPGNNEQFF. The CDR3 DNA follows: TGTGCCAGCAGCTTAGACCCGGGGAACAATGAGCAGTTCTTC.

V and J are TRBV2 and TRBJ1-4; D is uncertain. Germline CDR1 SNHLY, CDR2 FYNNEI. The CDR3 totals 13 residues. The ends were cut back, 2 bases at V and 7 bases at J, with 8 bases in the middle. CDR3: CASSERRGEKLFF. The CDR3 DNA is TGTGCCAGCAGTGAAAGGCGGGGTGAAAAACTGTTTTTT.

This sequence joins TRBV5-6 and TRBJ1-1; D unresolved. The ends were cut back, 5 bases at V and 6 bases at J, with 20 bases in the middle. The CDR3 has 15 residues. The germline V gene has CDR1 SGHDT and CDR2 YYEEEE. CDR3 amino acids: CASRIRGVRFSEAFF. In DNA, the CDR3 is TGTGCCAGCAGGATTCGGGGAGTGCGGTTCTCTGAAGCTTTCTTT.

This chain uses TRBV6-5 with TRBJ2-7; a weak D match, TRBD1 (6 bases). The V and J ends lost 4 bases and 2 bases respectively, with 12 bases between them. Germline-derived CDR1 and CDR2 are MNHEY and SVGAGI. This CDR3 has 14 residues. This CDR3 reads CASSSSGAPYEQYF. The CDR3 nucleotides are TGTGCCAGCAGTTCATCAGGGGCACCCTACGAGCAGTACTTC.

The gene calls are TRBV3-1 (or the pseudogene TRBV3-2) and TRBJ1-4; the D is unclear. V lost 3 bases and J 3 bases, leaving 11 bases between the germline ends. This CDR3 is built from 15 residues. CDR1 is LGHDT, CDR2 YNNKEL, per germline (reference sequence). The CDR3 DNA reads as TGTGCCAGCAGCCACCCCCCCGGCGCTAATGAAAAACTGTTTTTT. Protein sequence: CASSHPPGANEKLFF.

The CDR3 DNA reads as TGTGCCAGCAGCCGCCCAGGGGGGCATCGGGCGGAGACCCAGTACTTC. Translated: CASSRPGGHRAETQYF. The chain employs TRBV5-4 and TRBJ2-5; weak D call: TRBD1 (7 bases). The germline V gene encodes CDR1 SGHNT and CDR2 YYREEE (reference sequence). V shed 4 bases and J shed 5 bases, with 21 bases lying between them. This CDR3 spans 16 amino acids.

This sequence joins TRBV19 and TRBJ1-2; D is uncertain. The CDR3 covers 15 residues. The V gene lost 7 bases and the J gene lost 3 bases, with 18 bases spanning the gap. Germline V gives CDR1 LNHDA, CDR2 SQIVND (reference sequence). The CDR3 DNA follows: TGTGCCAGTAAATTCCTGTCAGAGGGTGACTATGGCTACACCTTC. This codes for CASKFLSEGDYGYTF.

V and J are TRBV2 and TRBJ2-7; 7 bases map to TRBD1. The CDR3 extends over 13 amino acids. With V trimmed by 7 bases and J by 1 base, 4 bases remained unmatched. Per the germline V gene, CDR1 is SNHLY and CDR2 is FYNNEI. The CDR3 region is CASTTGQSYEQYF. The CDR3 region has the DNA TGTGCCAGCACTACGGGACAGTCCTACGAGCAGTACTTC.